A selection of T cell receptor beta chains follows, all from one sample in a study of blood T cell repertoires in COVID-19. Assay used: immunoSEQ multiplex PCR; TCRdb lists only in-frame clones, some missing. The sample shows 300,000 to 350,000 clones, 80% to 90% of them seen only once. The sequenced sample consisted of peripheral blood. These receptors all stem from a woman aged 45-60 years with COVID-19, enrolled during active disease. CDR3s include the opening cysteine and the closing phenylalanine or tryptophan. The D gene is left open where the match is weak. A clone size is listed for some rows: how often the clone was seen (once, few, many), or a class if it is expanded.

size: once
D: .
V: TRBV19
J: TRBJ1-1
DNA: TGTGCCAGTAGTACAGGGTTTACTGAAGCTTTCTTT
CDR3: CASSTGFTEAFF

size: .
D: TRBD1
V: TRBV27
J: TRBJ2-2
DNA: TGTGCCAGCAGCCGGGACAGGGTTTTATCCGGGGAGCTGTTTTTT
CDR3: CASSRDRVLSGELFF

size: once
D: TRBD1
V: TRBV11-2
J: TRBJ2-5
DNA: TGTGCCAGCAGCTCGGGGACAGCATTAAAAGAGACCCAGTACTTC
CDR3: CASSSGTALKETQYF

size: .
D: TRBD2
V: TRBV3-1/TRBV3-2
J: TRBJ2-2
DNA: TGTGCCAGCAGCCAAAGACTAGCGGGAGGCGGTACCGGGGAGCTGTTTTTT
CDR3: CASSQRLAGGGTGELFF

size: once
D: .
V: TRBV10-3
J: TRBJ2-5
DNA: TGTGCCATCAGTGAAAGAGGGACCCAGTACTTC
CDR3: CAISERGTQYF

size: .
D: TRBD1
V: TRBV27
J: TRBJ2-7
DNA: TGTGCCAGCAGTTTTAGGACAGGGGGCGACTACGGCTACGAGCAGTACTTC
CDR3: CASSFRTGGDYGYEQYF

size: .
D: .
V: TRBV7-2
J: TRBJ2-2
DNA: TGTGCCAGCAGCTTGCTTAGGGGGGGCACCGGGGAGCTGTTTTTT
CDR3: CASSLLRGGTGELFF

size: once
D: TRBD2
V: TRBV27
J: TRBJ2-1
DNA: TGTGCCAGCAGTTTACTTCGGCTAGCGGGAGGTCTGCAGTTCTTC
CDR3: CASSLLRLAGGLQFF

size: .
D: TRBD1
V: TRBV7-6
J: TRBJ1-4
DNA: TGTGCCAGCAGCCGGACAGGGGGCCATGAAAAACTGTTTTTT
CDR3: CASSRTGGHEKLFF

size: .
D: TRBD2
V: TRBV15
J: TRBJ2-7
DNA: TGTGCCACCAGCAGAGTGGGGGCAGGGGATCGGTTAGCGGGATCCCACGAGCAGTACTTC
CDR3: CATSRVGAGDRLAGSHEQYF

size: .
D: TRBD2
V: TRBV3-1/TRBV3-2
J: TRBJ2-7
DNA: TGTGCCAGCAGCCAGCTCCTCAGCGGGACCGCCAGCTCCTACGAGCAGTACTTC
CDR3: CASSQLLSGTASSYEQYF

size: .
D: TRBD2
V: TRBV24-1
J: TRBJ2-7
DNA: TGTGCCACCAGTGATCCTAAGCGGGAGGGCCATCACGAGCAGTACTTC
CDR3: CATSDPKREGHHEQYF

size: .
D: .
V: TRBV19
J: TRBJ2-1
DNA: TGTGCCAGTAGTTATGGACCCAGGAGGTTAAATGAGCAGTTCTTC
CDR3: CASSYGPRRLNEQFF

size: .
D: TRBD1
V: TRBV5-6
J: TRBJ2-3
DNA: TGTGCCAGCAGCACCGACAGGGCTCCCAGAGGTACGCAGTATTTT
CDR3: CASSTDRAPRGTQYF

size: .
D: .
V: TRBV11-2
J: TRBJ2-3
DNA: TGTGCCAGCAGCTTAGATCGGATTCAGGCGCAGTATTTT
CDR3: CASSLDRIQAQYF

size: .
D: .
V: TRBV13
J: TRBJ1-1
DNA: TGTGCCAGCAGCAAACAAGCCAGGCCCGGAAACACTGAAGCTTTCTTT
CDR3: CASSKQARPGNTEAFF

size: once
D: TRBD2
V: TRBV11-2
J: TRBJ2-7
DNA: TGTGCCAGCAGCTTAAAAACAACTAGCGGTTACGAGCAGTACTTC
CDR3: CASSLKTTSGYEQYF

size: .
D: .
V: TRBV6-5
J: TRBJ1-2
DNA: TGTGCCAGCAGTAGCGGGGACACCGACTATGGCTACACCTTC
CDR3: CASSSGDTDYGYTF

size: .
D: TRBD1
V: TRBV18
J: TRBJ1-1
DNA: TGTGCCAGCTCACCACGGGTCAGGGGGCTTAGAAATGAAGCTTTCTTT
CDR3: CASSPRVRGLRNEAFF

size: .
D: .
V: TRBV27
J: TRBJ2-1
DNA: TGTGCCAGCAGTTACCAGGGTAGCTACAATGAGCAGTTCTTC
CDR3: CASSYQGSYNEQFF

size: .
D: .
V: TRBV10-3
J: TRBJ2-7
DNA: TGTGCCATCAGTGGCGGGACAGCCTACGAGCAGTACTTC
CDR3: CAISGGTAYEQYF

size: .
D: TRBD1
V: TRBV19
J: TRBJ1-6
DNA: TGTGCCAGTAGCACCGATGACAGGGGGCTTAATTCACCCCTCCACTTT
CDR3: CASSTDDRGLNSPLHF

size: .
D: TRBD2
V: TRBV11-2
J: TRBJ2-3
DNA: TGTGCCAGCAGCTTGCGCGGGGGGCTCACAGATACGCAGTATTTT
CDR3: CASSLRGGLTDTQYF

size: .
D: TRBD1
V: TRBV20-1
J: TRBJ2-1
DNA: TGCAGTGCTACAGGGGGCTTAGAGCAGTTCTTC
CDR3: CSATGGLEQFF

size: .
D: .
V: TRBV3-1/TRBV3-2
J: TRBJ1-5
DNA: TGTGCCAGCAGCCAAGGCCAGGGTCAGCCCCAGCATTTT
CDR3: CASSQGQGQPQHF

size: .
D: .
V: TRBV19
J: TRBJ1-2
DNA: TGTGCCAGTAGTATAGATGAAAACAGGAACTATGGCTACACCTTC
CDR3: CASSIDENRNYGYTF

size: .
D: .
V: TRBV11-2
J: TRBJ2-3
DNA: TGTGCCAGCACTCGAGGGGGATCAGATACGCAGTATTTT
CDR3: CASTRGGSDTQYF

size: .
D: .
V: TRBV19
J: TRBJ2-1
DNA: TGTGCCAGTAGCCCCCTTAGCCTCCCGAGTGAGCAGTTCTTC
CDR3: CASSPLSLPSEQFF

size: .
D: TRBD2
V: TRBV18
J: TRBJ2-5
DNA: TGTGCCAGCTCACCACAGCGGGGCCTGGGGGAGACCCAGTACTTC
CDR3: CASSPQRGLGETQYF

size: .
D: .
V: TRBV5-8
J: TRBJ2-3
DNA: TGTGCCAGCAGCTCTAGGACTGGGGATACGCAGTATTTT
CDR3: CASSSRTGDTQYF

size: .
D: TRBD1
V: TRBV25-1
J: TRBJ1-2
DNA: TGTGCCAGCAGAGGACAGGGAACTGGGTTTTTCGCCTTC
CDR3: CASRGQGTGFFAF

size: .
D: TRBD2
V: TRBV7-2
J: TRBJ2-4
DNA: TGTGCCAGCAGCTTAGTTTTGTCGGGAGGTCCGGGGGGAAGCATTCAGTACTTC
CDR3: CASSLVLSGGPGGSIQYF

size: .
D: TRBD1
V: TRBV2
J: TRBJ2-1
DNA: TGTGCCAGCAGTGACTCCTCCGTACAGGACAGGGGGCGTTACAATGAGCAGTTCTTC
CDR3: CASSDSSVQDRGRYNEQFF

size: .
D: .
V: TRBV9
J: TRBJ2-3
DNA: TGTGCCAGCAGCTCTAGGAGGGGAGCAGATACGCAGTATTTT
CDR3: CASSSRRGADTQYF

size: .
D: TRBD1
V: TRBV11-2
J: TRBJ1-6
DNA: TGTGCCAGCAGCTGGACAGGGGATCGGCTGTCACCCCTCCACTTT
CDR3: CASSWTGDRLSPLHF

size: .
D: TRBD1
V: TRBV10-3
J: TRBJ1-6
DNA: TGTGCCGGTAACAGGGGATCTAATTCACCCCTCCACTTT
CDR3: CAGNRGSNSPLHF

size: .
D: TRBD2
V: TRBV7-9
J: TRBJ2-1
DNA: TGTGCCAGCAAAACCTGGGGGGAGGGCCAGGATGAGCAGTTCTTC
CDR3: CASKTWGEGQDEQFF

size: .
D: .
V: TRBV6-1
J: TRBJ1-1
DNA: TGTGCCAGCAGTGAAGCATGGTTCCCCCAGGGGCCGGCTTTCTTT
CDR3: CASSEAWFPQGPAFF

size: .
D: TRBD2
V: TRBV4-2
J: TRBJ2-7
DNA: TGTGCCAGCAGCCCCAACCCGAGTAGCGGGACCTACGAGCAGTACTTC
CDR3: CASSPNPSSGTYEQYF

size: .
D: TRBD1
V: TRBV5-6
J: TRBJ1-5
DNA: TGTGCCAGCAGCCGACGTGTGACAGGGTTAAGCAATCAGCCCCAGCATTTT
CDR3: CASSRRVTGLSNQPQHF

size: .
D: .
V: TRBV19
J: TRBJ1-5
DNA: TGTGCCAGTAGTAACTACGGGAGTCAGCCCCAGCATTTT
CDR3: CASSNYGSQPQHF

size: .
D: TRBD1
V: TRBV4-3
J: TRBJ1-4
DNA: TGCGCCAGCAGCCAACGCAGACAGGGGAATTGGGTCGCTGAAAAACTGTTTTTT
CDR3: CASSQRRQGNWVAEKLFF

size: .
D: .
V: TRBV29-1
J: TRBJ1-2
DNA: TGCAGCGTTGTGGCCTTCAACTATGGCTACACCTTC
CDR3: CSVVAFNYGYTF

size: .
D: TRBD1
V: TRBV27
J: TRBJ2-7
DNA: TGTGCCAGCAGTCGACAGGGGTTAACCGACTACGAGCAGTACTTC
CDR3: CASSRQGLTDYEQYF

size: once
D: TRBD2
V: TRBV5-1
J: TRBJ2-1
DNA: TGCGCCAGCAGCTCCGGACTAGCGGGTTTCAATGAGCAGTTCTTC
CDR3: CASSSGLAGFNEQFF

size: .
D: TRBD1
V: TRBV7-2
J: TRBJ1-2
DNA: TGTGCCAGCAGCCCCACCCCGGGAACAGGGGGACTGGGAGGCTACACCTTC
CDR3: CASSPTPGTGGLGGYTF

size: .
D: .
V: TRBV7-9
J: TRBJ1-4
DNA: TGTGCCAGCAGCTTAGCGAGGCAGAACTCTAATGAAAAACTGTTTTTT
CDR3: CASSLARQNSNEKLFF

size: .
D: .
V: TRBV28
J: TRBJ1-4
DNA: TGTGCCACCAGTTTAACCGGTGGGGGGGAAAAACTGTTTTTT
CDR3: CATSLTGGGEKLFF

size: .
D: .
V: TRBV7-2
J: TRBJ1-1
DNA: TGTGCCAGCAGCTTGTCCCTGGCTGCCAGGGTGGCTTTCTTT
CDR3: CASSLSLAARVAFF

size: once
D: TRBD2
V: TRBV4-1
J: TRBJ2-7
DNA: TGCGCCAGCAGCCAAGATGATAGCGGGAGGGCAGGGGAGCAGTACTTC
CDR3: CASSQDDSGRAGEQYF

size: .
D: TRBD2
V: TRBV7-9
J: TRBJ2-3
DNA: TGTGCCAGCAGCTTAGTCGGGGGAGGGCCGACAGATACGCAGTATTTT
CDR3: CASSLVGGGPTDTQYF

size: .
D: TRBD1
V: TRBV11-2
J: TRBJ1-1
DNA: TGTGCCAGCAGCTTAGAGGGCAGGGGGACGACTGAAGCTTTCTTT
CDR3: CASSLEGRGTTEAFF